Shown below are 5 T cell receptor beta chains from a single sample sequenced in a study of blood T cell repertoires in COVID-19. Generated by immunoSEQ multiplex PCR, the TCRdb table keeps only in-frame clones and is missing some. In the table there are 90,000 to 130,000 clones, over 60% of which are singletons. Sequences were obtained from peripheral blood. The source is a woman at least 80 years old with active or convalescent COVID-19.

The chain uses TRBV4-2 and TRBJ2-1; 10 nucleotides match TRBD2. CDR3 length equals 16 residues. Unmatched junction bases numbered 12, after V lost 3 bases and J lost 10 bases. Looked up from germline, CDR1 is LGHNA and CDR2 is YNFKEQ. The CDR3 DNA sequence: TGTGCCAGCAGCCAGGCTAGCGGGAGACAGACGCGGGAGCAGTTCTTC. It specifies CASSQASGRQTREQFF.

Only a few counts were recorded for this clone. This chain joins TRBV5-5 and TRBJ2-1; 12 bases are a match to TRBD2. This CDR3 comprises 17 residues. Looked up from germline, CDR1 is SGHKS and CDR2 is YYEKEE (reference sequence). Trimming removed 4 bases from V and 1 base from J; junction bases left unmatched: 6. CDR3 DNA: TGTGCCAGCAGCACAGGGACTAGCGGGCTTTCCTACAATGAGCAGTTCTTC. Its translation: CASSTGTSGLSYNEQFF.

CDR3 region: CASSELAGATDTQYF. CDR3 DNA: TGCGCCAGCAGTGAGTTAGCGGGTGCCACAGATACGCAGTATTTT. This sequence joins TRBV10-1 and TRBJ2-3; 7 bases match TRBD2. This CDR3 is 15 amino acids long. The germline V gene encodes CDR1 WNHNN and CDR2 SYGVQD (reference sequence). V lost 1 base to trimming and J lost 2 bases; unmatched junction nucleotides: 3.

J is TRBJ2-1 and V is TRBV7-2; 10 bases match TRBD2. The V gene's germline CDR1 is SGHTA and CDR2 FQGNSA. J was trimmed by 4 bases and V by 3 bases; bases with no gene match: 3. The CDR3 runs 15 residues. The CDR3 DNA is TGTGCCAGCAGCTTGACTAGCGGGCGGTACAATGAGCAGTTCTTC. Protein: CASSLTSGRYNEQFF.

The CDR3 sequence: CASSQGRTGGLDTQYF. CDR3 nucleotide sequence: TGCGCCAGCAGCCAAGGCAGGACAGGGGGCTTGGATACGCAGTATTTT. J is TRBJ2-3 and V is TRBV4-3; 11 nucleotides align to TRBD1. The V segment lost 1 base and the J segment 6 bases; nucleotides outside the gene matches: 6. The CDR3 runs to 16 residues. Looked up from germline, CDR1 is LGHNA and CDR2 is YSLEER.